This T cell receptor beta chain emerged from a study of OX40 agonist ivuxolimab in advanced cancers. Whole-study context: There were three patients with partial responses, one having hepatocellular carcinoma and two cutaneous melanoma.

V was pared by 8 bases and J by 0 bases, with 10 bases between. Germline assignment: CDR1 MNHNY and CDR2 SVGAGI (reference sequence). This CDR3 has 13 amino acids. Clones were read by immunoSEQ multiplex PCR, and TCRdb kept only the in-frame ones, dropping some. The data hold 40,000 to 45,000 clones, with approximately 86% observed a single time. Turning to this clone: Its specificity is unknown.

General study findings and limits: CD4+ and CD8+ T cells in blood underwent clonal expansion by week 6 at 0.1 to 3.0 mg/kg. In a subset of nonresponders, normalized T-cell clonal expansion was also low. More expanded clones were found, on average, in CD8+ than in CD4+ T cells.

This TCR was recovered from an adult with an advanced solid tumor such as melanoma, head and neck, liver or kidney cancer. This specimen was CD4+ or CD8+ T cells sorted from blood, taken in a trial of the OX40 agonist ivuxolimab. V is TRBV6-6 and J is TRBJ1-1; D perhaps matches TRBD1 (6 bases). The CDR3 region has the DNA TGTGCCAGCTGGGGACACCTGAACACTGAAGCTTTCTTT. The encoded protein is CASWGHLNTEAFF.